This section outlines one TCR beta chain sequence together with its context. This entry comes from a study of T cell changes during pregnancy in multiple sclerosis. Sequenced by immunoSEQ multiplex PCR; TCRdb stores in-frame clones only, minus some. Found here are around 100,000 clones, 85% to 95% of them singletons; the top ten hold about 0.93%. The germline V gene has CDR1 GTSNPN and CDR2 SVGIG (reference sequence). V dropped 3 bases and J dropped 4 bases, with 14 bases sitting between them. The CDR3 runs to 14 residues. The clonotype was recovered from a female donor with multiple sclerosis, enrolled in a pregnancy study. The specimen was peripheral blood, collected after pregnancy. The J gene is TRBJ2-3, the V gene TRBV30; D gene ambiguous. CDR3 loop: CAWSRRNTADTQYF. The CDR3 nucleotides read TGTGCCTGGAGCCGGCGGAATACGGCAGATACGCAGTATTTT.